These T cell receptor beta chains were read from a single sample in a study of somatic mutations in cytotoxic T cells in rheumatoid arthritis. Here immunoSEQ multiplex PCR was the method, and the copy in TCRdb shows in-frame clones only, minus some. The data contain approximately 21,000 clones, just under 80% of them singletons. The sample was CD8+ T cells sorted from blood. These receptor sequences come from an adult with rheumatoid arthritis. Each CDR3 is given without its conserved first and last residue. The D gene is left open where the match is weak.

CDR3: ASRLGTRPYNEQF; V: TRBV6-5; D: TRBD2; J: TRBJ2-1
CDR3: ASSLDFKPNYEQY; V: TRBV5-4; D: .; J: TRBJ2-7
CDR3: ASSVSGTHNEQF; V: TRBV9; D: .; J: TRBJ2-1
CDR3: ASSRRQTNTEAF; V: TRBV10-1; D: .; J: TRBJ1-1
CDR3: ASSQDEGTDGYT; V: TRBV4-3; D: .; J: TRBJ1-2
CDR3: ASSPEQGRETQY; V: TRBV13; D: TRBD1; J: TRBJ2-5
CDR3: ASSEAWGYT; V: TRBV6-1; D: .; J: TRBJ1-2
CDR3: ASSEFVFRVGNQPQH; V: TRBV6-1; D: .; J: TRBJ1-5
CDR3: ASSLGSGGGEKLF; V: TRBV11-2; D: TRBD1; J: TRBJ1-4
CDR3: ASKEFANTGELF; V: TRBV27; D: .; J: TRBJ2-2
CDR3: ASTLVNTEAF; V: TRBV7-9; D: .; J: TRBJ1-1
CDR3: ASSIDITTRQPQH; V: TRBV19; D: .; J: TRBJ1-5
CDR3: ASSNDGAGGPNAKNIQY; V: TRBV19; D: TRBD2; J: TRBJ2-4
CDR3: ASSPRDSVYT; V: TRBV4-3; D: TRBD1; J: TRBJ1-2
CDR3: ASRLNYEQY; V: TRBV6-1; D: .; J: TRBJ2-7
CDR3: ASSQGAGFAEAF; V: TRBV4-1; D: .; J: TRBJ1-1
CDR3: ASRRRGTGELF; V: TRBV11-3; D: .; J: TRBJ2-2
CDR3: ASSGDGGPGEAEAF; V: TRBV25-1; D: .; J: TRBJ1-1
CDR3: ASSPDRDPREKLF; V: TRBV4-3; D: TRBD1; J: TRBJ1-4
CDR3: ASSQGGELF; V: TRBV6-5; D: .; J: TRBJ2-2
CDR3: ASSLSLAGGQETQY; V: TRBV7-9; D: TRBD2; J: TRBJ2-5
CDR3: ASSTHTTGVDYT; V: TRBV19; D: TRBD1; J: TRBJ1-2
CDR3: ASSQWHSGANVLT; V: TRBV14; D: .; J: TRBJ2-6
CDR3: ASSLLGGLDEQF; V: TRBV11-3; D: .; J: TRBJ2-1
CDR3: ASSLALRLDNEQF; V: TRBV7-9; D: .; J: TRBJ2-1
CDR3: ASSVYRFYEQY; V: TRBV6-1; D: .; J: TRBJ2-7
CDR3: ASSRQRWGGNQPQH; V: TRBV5-6; D: .; J: TRBJ1-5
CDR3: ASSQEGQEYGYT; V: TRBV4-1; D: .; J: TRBJ1-2